This TCR beta chain was identified during a study of cytomegalovirus exposure and HLA in healthy donors. Whole-study findings and limits: HLA restriction was apparent for most CMV-associated TCR beta chains in a later analysis.

J lost 5 bases, V lost 2 bases, and 6 bases had no gene match. The CDR3 spans 15 residues. Germline values: CDR1 KGHSH, CDR2 LQKENI. A remark on this clone: Its antigen remains unidentified.

This PCR relied on a set of 60 Vbeta primers and 13 Jbeta primers. The method was immunoSEQ multiplex PCR; TCRdb's version includes in-frame clones alone and lacks a portion of them. The sample records some 130,000 clones, 74% being singletons. The chain links TRBV18 to TRBJ2-1; 7 bases fit TRBD2. This clonotype was obtained from a male donor in good health and CMV-seronegative. Sequenced: PBMCs. In DNA form, the CDR3 reads TGTGCCAGCTCACCAAGGGCTAGCGGAAACAATGAGCAGTTCTTC. It is translated as CASSPRASGNNEQFF.